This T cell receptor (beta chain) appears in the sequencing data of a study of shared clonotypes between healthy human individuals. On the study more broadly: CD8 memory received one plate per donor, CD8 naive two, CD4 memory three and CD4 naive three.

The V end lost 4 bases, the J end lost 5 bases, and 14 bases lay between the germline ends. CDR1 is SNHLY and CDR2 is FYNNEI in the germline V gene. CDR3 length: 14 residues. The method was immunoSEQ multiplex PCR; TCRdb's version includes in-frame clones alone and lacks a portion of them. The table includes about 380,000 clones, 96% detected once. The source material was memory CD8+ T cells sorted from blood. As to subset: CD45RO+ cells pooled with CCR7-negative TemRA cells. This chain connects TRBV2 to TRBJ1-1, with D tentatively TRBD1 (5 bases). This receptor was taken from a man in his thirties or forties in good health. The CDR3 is CASSGGHPGTEAFF. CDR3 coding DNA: TGTGCCAGCAGTGGAGGACACCCCGGTACTGAAGCTTTCTTT.